This is a list of T cell receptor beta chains from one sample in a study of T cell responses to AZD1222 COVID-19 vaccine. The repertoire was sequenced with immunoSEQ multiplex PCR; TCRdb's copy has only in-frame clones and lacks some. The table lists more than 100,000 clones, around 84% of them singletons, with 6.5% to 9.5% in the top ten. The source was peripheral blood, collected on day 0 of AZD1222 vaccination. The receptors were gathered from an adult in good health. The CDR3 runs from the conserved cysteine through the conserved F or W. D genes are given only for firm matches. A clone size is listed for some rows: how often the clone was seen (once, few, many), or a class if it is expanded.

d_call	v_call	cdr3_length	clone_size	j_call	cdr3_nt	cdr3_aa
-	TRBV14	13	-	TRBJ1-4	TGTGCCAGCAGAGGGGGACTCGGCGAAAAACTGTTTTTT	CASRGGLGEKLFF
TRBD2	TRBV6-5	15	-	TRBJ2-7	TGTGCCAGCAGTTACTCCCGGGCGGGAGCCTACGAGCAGTACTTC	CASSYSRAGAYEQYF
TRBD2	TRBV28	14	few	TRBJ2-7	TGTGCCAGCAGCGGGACTAGCGTTAACTACGAGCAGTACTTC	CASSGTSVNYEQYF
-	TRBV15	13	-	TRBJ1-1	TGTGCCACCAGCTTTGAATTGAACACTGAAGCTTTCTTT	CATSFELNTEAFF
-	TRBV7-2	16	-	TRBJ1-3	TGTGCCAGCAGCTTAGGTTCAGTCAAGTCTGGAAACACCATATATTTT	CASSLGSVKSGNTIYF
-	TRBV9	17	once	TRBJ1-3	TGTGCCAGCAGCGCCGTTCTTGGGTTCGCCTCCGCGAACACCATATATTTT	CASSAVLGFASANTIYF
-	TRBV28	15	once	TRBJ1-6	TGTGCCAGCAGTCTTCCGTCGGGGGGGGGTTCACCCCTCCACTTT	CASSLPSGGGSPLHF
-	TRBV10-1	13	-	TRBJ2-4	TGCGCCAGCGGCCTACAGGGCCAAAACATTCAGTACTTC	CASGLQGQNIQYF
TRBD2	TRBV27	15	-	TRBJ2-7	TGTGCCAGCAGTTTACTAGCGGGAGGTAACTACGAGCAGTACTTC	CASSLLAGGNYEQYF
TRBD1	TRBV3-1/TRBV3-2	14	-	TRBJ2-7	TGTGCCAGCAGCCTTCATGGTCAGGGGGCAGAGCAGTACTTC	CASSLHGQGAEQYF
-	TRBV11-3	17	few	TRBJ1-2	TGTGCCAGCAGCTTAGCCAACCACCAGGGGATCAGCTATGGCTACACCTTC	CASSLANHQGISYGYTF
TRBD1	TRBV6-6	14	-	TRBJ1-2	TGTGCCAGCAGGACAGGGGTCGGCAACTATGGCTACACCTTC	CASRTGVGNYGYTF
-	TRBV15	15	-	TRBJ2-1	TGTGCCACCAGCAGGTTCCTAGAACCCTACAATGAGCAGTTCTTC	CATSRFLEPYNEQFF
TRBD1	TRBV27	15	-	TRBJ2-3	TGTGCCAGCAGTTCGGGACAGGGGGTCACAGATACGCAGTATTTT	CASSSGQGVTDTQYF
-	TRBV3-1/TRBV3-2	16	-	TRBJ2-4	TGTGCCAGCAGCCAAGAGGCAGGTGGGGGCGGAAACATTCAGTACTTC	CASSQEAGGGGNIQYF
-	TRBV27	17	-	TRBJ2-1	TGTGCCAGCAGTTTATCAGGTCCCAGCGGCTGGTCCAATGAGCAGTTCTTC	CASSLSGPSGWSNEQFF